These 10 T cell receptor beta chains originate from one sample sequenced in a study of control samples from healthy donors and cancer patients. The assay was immunoSEQ multiplex PCR, and TCRdb's table has in-frame clones only and misses some. Of about 51,000 clones in the sample, 80% were seen once. The specimen was blood. The receptors were gathered from a man in his sixties or seventies in good health.

This clone came up a few times. The CDR3 DNA sequence: TGCGCCAGCAGCCCCGGAGTAGCGGGAGGCGAGCAGTACTTC. Translated: CASSPGVAGGEQYF. V is TRBV5-1 and J is TRBJ2-7; 10 nucleotides line up with TRBD2. The CDR3 has 14 residues. Per germline, CDR1 SGHRS and CDR2 YFSETQ. The junction had 7 bases not matched to a gene; V was cut back by 4 bases and J by 6 bases.

The chain is built from TRBV7-9 and TRBJ2-3; tentatively, D is TRBD1 (5 bases). The germline V gene encodes CDR1 SEHNR and CDR2 FQNEAQ (reference sequence). The germline V and J ends were trimmed by 1 base and 8 bases, with 10 bases remaining between them. The CDR3 spans 13 residues. This CDR3 reads CASSLGDRFTQYF. The CDR3 DNA sequence: TGTGCCAGCAGCTTAGGAGACAGATTTACGCAGTATTTT.

The chain has TRBV19 and TRBJ2-2, with 12 bases matching TRBD1. From germline, CDR1 is LNHDA and CDR2 SQIVND (reference sequence). This CDR3 has 19 residues. With 6 bases clipped from V and 3 bases from J, the junction kept 14 bases outside the gene matches. The CDR3 DNA reads as TGTGCCAGTAGCAATCATCCGGGACAGGGGGCTCGCGACACCGGGGAGCTGTTTTTT. This encodes CASSNHPGQGARDTGELFF.

This chain links TRBV10-1 with TRBJ1-1, with D tentatively TRBD1 (5 bases). With 8 bases removed from V and 1 base from J, the gap between germline ends came to 11 bases. CDR1 WNHNN and CDR2 SYGVQD come from the germline V gene (reference sequence). The CDR3 extends over 13 amino acids. The CDR3 DNA reads TGCGCCAGCCGGGGCTCTTCGAACACTGAAGCTTTCTTT. Amino acids: CASRGSSNTEAFF.

The V gene is TRBV7-9, the J gene TRBJ1-2; perhaps TRBD1 as D (6 bases). Germline CDR1 SEHNR, CDR2 FQNEAQ (reference sequence). The CDR3 sequence is 14 residues long. Trimming took off 2 bases at V and 2 bases at J, with 9 bases between the two ends. Here the CDR3 reads CASSLRDTNYGYTF. CDR3 sequence (DNA): TGTGCCAGCAGCTTAAGGGACACCAACTATGGCTACACCTTC.

The chain has TRBV5-5 and TRBJ1-1, with no clear D. V dropped 4 bases and J dropped 3 bases, with 13 bases sitting between them. Germline CDR1 reads SGHKS; CDR2 reads YYEKEE (reference sequence). CDR3 length: 14 amino acids. This chain's CDR3 is CASSQTVRHTEAFF. Here the CDR3 DNA reads TGTGCCAGCAGCCAGACGGTGCGGCACACTGAAGCTTTCTTT.

The chain links TRBV20-1 to TRBJ2-3; a weak D match, TRBD1 (6 bases). V lost 3 bases and J 2 bases, leaving 12 bases between the germline ends. Germline assignment: CDR1 DFQATT and CDR2 SNEGSKA (reference sequence). This CDR3 is 14 amino acids long. This CDR3 reads CSASEDSFTDTQYF. Written as DNA, the CDR3 is TGCAGTGCTAGTGAGGACAGCTTCACAGATACGCAGTATTTT.

The J gene is TRBJ2-5, the V gene TRBV6-1; D may correspond to TRBD1 or TRBD2 (5 bases each). The CDR3 sequence is 14 residues long. V was shortened by 1 base and J by 3 bases, with 9 bases between the two germline ends. Per germline, CDR1 MNHNS and CDR2 SASEGT. The CDR3: CASSEEMGEETQYF. The CDR3 region has the DNA TGTGCCAGCAGTGAAGAAATGGGGGAAGAGACCCAGTACTTC.

The rearrangement links TRBV7-2 to TRBJ1-1; D is undetermined. Germline lookup yields CDR1 SGHTA and CDR2 FQGNSA. V lost 5 bases and J lost 0, with 10 bases in between. This CDR3 has 14 amino acids. The CDR3 bases are TGTGCCAGCAGCCCCGGATCGATGAACACTGAAGCTTTCTTT. This gives the protein CASSPGSMNTEAFF. The whole variable domain, remainder taken from reference TRBV7-2 and TRBJ1-1, is GAGVSQSPSNKVTEKGKDVELRCDPISGHTALYWYRQSLGQGLEFLIYFQGNSAPDKSGLPSDRFSAERTGGSVSTLTIQRTQQEDSAVYLCASSPGSMNTEAFFGQGTRLTVV.

The J gene is TRBJ1-1, the V gene TRBV10-2, with D hard to call. V lost 0 bases to trimming and J lost 3 bases, with 8 bases between them. The CDR3 extends over 14 amino acids. Germline assignment: CDR1 WSHSY and CDR2 SAAADI. This CDR3 is CASSESTGYTEAFF. The CDR3 coding sequence is TGCGCCAGCAGTGAGTCCACGGGATACACTGAAGCTTTCTTT.